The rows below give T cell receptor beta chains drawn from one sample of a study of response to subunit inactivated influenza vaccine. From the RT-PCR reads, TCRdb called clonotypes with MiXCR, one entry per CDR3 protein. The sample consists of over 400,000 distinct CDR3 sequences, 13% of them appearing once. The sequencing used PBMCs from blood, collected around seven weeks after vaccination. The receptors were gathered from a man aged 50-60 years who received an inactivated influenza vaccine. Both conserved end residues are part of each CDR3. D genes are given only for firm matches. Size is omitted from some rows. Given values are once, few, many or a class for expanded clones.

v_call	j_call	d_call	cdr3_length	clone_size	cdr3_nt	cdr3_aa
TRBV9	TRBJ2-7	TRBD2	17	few	TGTGCCAGCAGCGTAGAAGCTAGCGGGTATTTCTCCTACGAGCAGTACTTC	CASSVEASGYFSYEQYF
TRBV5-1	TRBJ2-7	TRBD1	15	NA	TGCGCCAGCAGCTTGCGGGGACAGGGGGCCTACGAGCAGTACTTC	CASSLRGQGAYEQYF
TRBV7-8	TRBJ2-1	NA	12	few	TGTGCCTCCGCCCAGGGTCAAAATGAGCAGTTCTTC	CASAQGQNEQFF
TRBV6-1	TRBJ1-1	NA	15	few	TGTGCCAGCAGTGCCCTGACAGTAAAGAACACTGAAGCTTTCTTT	CASSALTVKNTEAFF
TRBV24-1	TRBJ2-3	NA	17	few	TGTGCCACCAGTGATTTGGGTCAGGCCGATAGCACAGATACGCAGTATTTT	CATSDLGQADSTDTQYF
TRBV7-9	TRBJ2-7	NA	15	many	TGTGCCAGCAGCTTAGAGTTGGGGAGTACCTACGAGCAGTACTTC	CASSLELGSTYEQYF
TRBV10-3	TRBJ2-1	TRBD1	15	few	TGTGCCATCAGTGAGTCGAGTGGGACAGGGCGAGAGCAGTTCTTC	CAISESSGTGREQFF
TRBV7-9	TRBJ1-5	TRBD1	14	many	TGTGCCAGCAGCTTAGGGACAGGGAGTCAGCCCCAGCATTTT	CASSLGTGSQPQHF
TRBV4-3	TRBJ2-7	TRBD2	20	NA	TGCGCCAGCAGCCAAGCTCCCGGGACTAGCGGGAGGGCCGGTAGACCGGAGCAGTACTTC	CASSQAPGTSGRAGRPEQYF
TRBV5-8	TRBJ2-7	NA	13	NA	TGTGCCATCAGCACCGGGCCCGGATTCCCGCAGTACTTC	CAISTGPGFPQYF
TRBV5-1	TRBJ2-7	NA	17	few	TGCGCCAGCAGCTTGGTTTGGCGCGGGGTCCATACCTACGAGCAGTACTTC	CASSLVWRGVHTYEQYF
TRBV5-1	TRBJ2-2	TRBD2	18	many	TGCGCCAGCAGAGGTAGCGGGAGGACTCAGACGAACACCGGGGAGCTGTTTTTT	CASRGSGRTQTNTGELFF
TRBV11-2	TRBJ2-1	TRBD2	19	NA	TGTGCCAGCAGCTTACTTAGACTAGCGGGGGGGAGCTCCTACAATGAGCAGTTCTTC	CASSLLRLAGGSSYNEQFF
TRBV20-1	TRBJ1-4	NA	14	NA	TGCAGTGCTAGGAGGCCATCAACTAATGAAAAACTGTTTTTT	CSARRPSTNEKLFF
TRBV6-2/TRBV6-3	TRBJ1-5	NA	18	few	TGTGCCAGCAGTTACTACGAATTCGGACTCGGTACAGCATTGCCCCAGCATTTT	CASSYYEFGLGTALPQHF